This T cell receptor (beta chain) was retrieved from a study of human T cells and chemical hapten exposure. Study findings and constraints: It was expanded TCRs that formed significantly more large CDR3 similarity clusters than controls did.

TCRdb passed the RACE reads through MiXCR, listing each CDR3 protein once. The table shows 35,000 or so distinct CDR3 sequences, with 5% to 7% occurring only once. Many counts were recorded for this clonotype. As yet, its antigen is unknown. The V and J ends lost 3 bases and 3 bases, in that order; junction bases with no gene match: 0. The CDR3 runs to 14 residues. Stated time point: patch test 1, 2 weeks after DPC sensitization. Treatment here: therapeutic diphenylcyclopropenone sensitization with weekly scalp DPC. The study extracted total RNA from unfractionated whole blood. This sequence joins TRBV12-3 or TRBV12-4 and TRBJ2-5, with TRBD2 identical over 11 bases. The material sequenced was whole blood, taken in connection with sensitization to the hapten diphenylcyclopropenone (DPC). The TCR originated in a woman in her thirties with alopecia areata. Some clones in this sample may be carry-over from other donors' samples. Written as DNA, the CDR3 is TGTGCCAGCAGTTTTAGCGGGGGGGAAGAGACCCAGTACTTC. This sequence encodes CASSFSGGEETQYF.